This passage covers 18 T cell receptor beta chains from one sample sequenced in a study of blood T cell repertoires in COVID-19. Clones were sequenced by immunoSEQ multiplex PCR, and TCRdb holds only the in-frame ones, with some missing. The data contain some 45,000 clones, around 85% of them singletons. Sequencing was done on a sample of peripheral blood. The receptors originated from a human donor in a cohort sampled during active COVID-19.

This clone was recorded once. The genes are TRBV5-1 and TRBJ1-1, with D unclear. CDR1 and CDR2 (germline): SGHRS, YFSETQ. CDR3 size: 14 residues. V dropped 1 base and J dropped 4 bases, with 11 bases sitting between them. The CDR3 loop reads CASSLRGSITEAFF. The CDR3 bases are TGCGCCAGCAGCTTGAGAGGGTCTATCACTGAAGCTTTCTTT.

The CDR3 reads CASSRRDRENTEAFF. The CDR3 DNA reads TGTGCCAGCAGTCGTCGGGACAGGGAGAACACTGAAGCTTTCTTT. This chain joins TRBV25-1 and TRBJ1-1, with TRBD1 matching over 9 bases. Germline values: CDR1 MGHDK, CDR2 SYGVNS. The trim removed 5 bases at V and 1 base at J, leaving 5 bases unmatched. The CDR3 has 15 amino acids.

This chain's CDR3 is CASSQEATRFRSDTQYF. CDR3 DNA sequence: TGCGCCAGCAGCCAAGAAGCCACTCGATTCCGATCAGATACGCAGTATTTT. The chain is built from TRBV4-3 and TRBJ2-3, with D unclear. The CDR3 is 17 amino acids. Trimming stripped 0 bases from V and 4 bases from J, with 17 bases between. Germline assignment: CDR1 LGHNA and CDR2 YSLEER.

This rearrangement joins TRBV7-3 to TRBJ2-7; TRBD2 agrees at 7 bases. Germline V gene sequence: CDR1 SGHTA, CDR2 FQGTGA. The CDR3 consists of 15 residues. V lost 1 base, J lost 6 bases, and 9 bases stayed unmatched. The CDR3 reads CASSLIPGREAEQYF. CDR3 in DNA: TGTGCCAGCAGCTTAATCCCAGGGAGGGAAGCCGAGCAGTACTTC.

This chain connects TRBV23-1 to TRBJ2-7, with D tentatively TRBD2 (6 bases). TRBV23-1 is reported as an ORF; its role is uncertain. Trimming cost V 7 bases and J 0 bases, with 22 bases left between them. The CDR3 is made up of 17 amino acids. The CDR3 coding sequence is TGCGCCAGCATAGGATCGGGACTCCAATTTAGCTCCTACGAGCAGTACTTC. Amino acid sequence: CASIGSGLQFSSYEQYF.

The chain uses TRBV3-1 (or the pseudogene TRBV3-2) and TRBJ1-5, with D tentatively TRBD1 (6 bases). The CDR3 loop spans 15 amino acids. The V end lost 2 bases, the J end lost 3 bases, and 11 bases lay between the germline ends. Germline V lookup: CDR1 LGHDT, CDR2 YNNKEL (reference sequence). CDR3 DNA sequence: TGTGCCAGCAGCCAAAGTACAGGGCTCAATCAGCCCCAGCATTTT. Its translation is CASSQSTGLNQPQHF.

The chain carries TRBV20-1 and TRBJ2-1; 8 positions agree with TRBD2. This CDR3 comprises 13 residues. Germline V gene data show CDR1 as DFQATT and CDR2 as SNEGSKA (reference sequence). After removal of 3 bases from V and 9 bases from J, the junction contained 7 bases not matched to a gene. The DNA for the CDR3 is TGCAGTGCTAGTTCAGCGGGGGTACGTGAGCAGTTCTTC. Translating gives CSASSAGVREQFF.

This chain's CDR3 is CASTKHELAGSYTQYF. The CDR3 DNA reads TGTGCCAGCACCAAGCACGAGCTAGCGGGGTCTTATACGCAGTATTTT. This chain links TRBV6-6 with TRBJ2-3; 9 bases agree with TRBD2. The length of the CDR3 is 16 residues. CDR1 is MNHNY and CDR2 is SVGAGI in the germline V gene (reference sequence). J gave up 7 bases and V 7 bases, and 15 bases lay outside the gene matches.

This chain's CDR3 is CASSEGHRGGGQQETQYF. CDR3 bases: TGTGCCAGCAGTGAAGGGCACAGGGGGGGTGGGCAACAAGAGACCCAGTACTTC. V gene TRBV25-1 combines with J gene TRBJ2-5, with D possibly matching TRBD1 (8 bases). Germline CDR1 MGHDK, CDR2 SYGVNS. With 2 bases removed from V and 2 bases from J, the gap between germline ends came to 21 bases. The CDR3 extends over 18 amino acids.

This chain links TRBV7-9 with TRBJ1-1; 7 bases align to TRBD1. Germline CDR1 is SEHNR and CDR2 is FQNEAQ (reference sequence). The CDR3 loop spans 14 amino acids. The V gene end was trimmed by 4 bases and the J gene end by 4 bases; junction bases not matched to a gene: 6. CDR3 sequence (DNA): TGTGCCAGCAGCTCTTACAGGGACAGCACTGAAGCTTTCTTT. As protein: CASSSYRDSTEAFF.

The gene calls are TRBV3-1 (or the pseudogene TRBV3-2) and TRBJ2-5; D is perhaps TRBD1 (6 bases). This CDR3 contains 16 residues. Trimming shortened V by 4 bases and J by 3 bases, and 18 bases separated the two germline ends. The germline V gene has CDR1 LGHDT and CDR2 YNNKEL (reference sequence). Here the CDR3 DNA reads TGTGCCAGCAGCCTGTCGTTTAGTGGGGACAAAGAGACCCAGTACTTC. Its protein is CASSLSFSGDKETQYF.

Here the CDR3 reads CASSLGQGRIQPQHF. The CDR3 DNA reads as TGTGCCAGCAGTCTAGGACAGGGAAGGATCCAGCCCCAGCATTTT. The V and J genes are TRBV2 and TRBJ1-5, with 8 positions matching TRBD1. V lost 5 bases to trimming and J lost 7 bases; unmatched junction nucleotides: 10. The CDR3 runs to 15 residues. Germline loops: CDR1 SNHLY, CDR2 FYNNEI.

The chain recombines TRBV5-6 with TRBJ2-3, with D perhaps TRBD2 (6 bases). V was cut by 3 bases and J by 0 bases, with 14 bases left in between. Germline V gene data show CDR1 as SGHDT and CDR2 as YYEEEE. This CDR3 has 16 residues. The CDR3 loop is CASSYRLDPSTDTQYF. CDR3 bases: TGTGCCAGCAGCTACCGACTAGACCCTAGCACAGATACGCAGTATTTT.

The genes are TRBV2 and TRBJ1-3; unclear D gene. Germline V gene data show CDR1 as SNHLY and CDR2 as FYNNEI. The CDR3 sequence is 14 residues long. Trimming cost V 6 bases and J 0 bases, with 9 bases left between them. This CDR3 reads CASSGEVSGNTIYF. The CDR3 DNA follows: TGTGCCAGCAGCGGGGAGGTCTCTGGAAACACCATATATTTT.

This clone has more than one count but fewer than ten. This chain uses TRBV5-1 with TRBJ1-1; a possible D gene is TRBD1 (6 bases). CDR3 size: 13 residues. The V and J ends lost 7 bases and 1 base respectively, with 11 bases between them. The germline CDR1 and CDR2 sequences are SGHRS and YFSETQ. CDR3 sequence: CASRRGQNTEAFF. The CDR3 nucleotides are TGCGCCAGCCGCAGGGGCCAGAACACTGAAGCTTTCTTT. The complete variable domain, with remaining parts taken from reference TRBV5-1 and TRBJ1-1, reads KAGVTQTPRYLIKTRGQQVTLSCSPISGHRSVSWYQQTPGQGLQFLFEYFSETQRNKGNFPGRFSGRQFSNSRSEMNVSTLELGDSALYLCASRRGQNTEAFFGQGTRLTVV.

The chain employs TRBV3-1 (or the pseudogene TRBV3-2) and TRBJ2-7; possible D gene TRBD1, 6 bases. The CDR3 consists of 17 residues. Per the germline V gene, CDR1 is LGHDT and CDR2 is YNNKEL (reference sequence). Trimming removed 0 bases from V and 4 bases from J, with 19 bases in between. This chain's CDR3 is CASSQERGTGWVYEQYF. In nucleotides, the CDR3 is TGTGCCAGCAGCCAAGAAAGGGGAACAGGGTGGGTTTACGAGCAGTACTTC.

V is TRBV19 and J is TRBJ1-6, with unresolved D. The V and J ends lost 3 bases and 6 bases respectively, with 12 bases between them. The CDR3 spans 15 residues. CDR1 LNHDA and CDR2 SQIVND come from the germline V gene (reference sequence). The CDR3 DNA follows: TGTGCCAGTAGTATTCTTGGCAGTATTAATTCACCCCTCCACTTT. Its translation: CASSILGSINSPLHF.

V and J are TRBV6-2 or TRBV6-3 and TRBJ1-5, with a possible D match to TRBD1 (5 bases). The germline V gene encodes CDR1 MNHEY and CDR2 SVGEGT. The CDR3 spans 14 residues. Trimming left V 2 bases short and J 7 bases short, with 12 bases between. The DNA for the CDR3 is TGTGCCAGCAGTTACGCAGGGTCGGCGCAGCCCCAGCATTTT. Translating it yields CASSYAGSAQPQHF.